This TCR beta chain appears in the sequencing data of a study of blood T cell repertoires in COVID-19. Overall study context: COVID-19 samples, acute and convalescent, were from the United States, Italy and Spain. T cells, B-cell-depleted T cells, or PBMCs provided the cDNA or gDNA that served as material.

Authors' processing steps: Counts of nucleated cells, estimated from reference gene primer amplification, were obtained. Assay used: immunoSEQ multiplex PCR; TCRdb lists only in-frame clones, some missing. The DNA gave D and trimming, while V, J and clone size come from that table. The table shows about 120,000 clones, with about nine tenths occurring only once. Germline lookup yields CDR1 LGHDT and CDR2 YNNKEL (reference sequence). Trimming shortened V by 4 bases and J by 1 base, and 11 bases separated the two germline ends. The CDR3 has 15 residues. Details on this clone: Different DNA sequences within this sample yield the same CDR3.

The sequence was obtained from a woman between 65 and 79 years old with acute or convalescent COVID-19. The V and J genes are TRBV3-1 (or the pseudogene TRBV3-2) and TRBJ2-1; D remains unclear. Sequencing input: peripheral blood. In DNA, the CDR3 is TGTGCCAGCAGCCCCCTGGCAGGTTCCTACAATGAGCAGTTCTTC. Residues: CASSPLAGSYNEQFF.